This entry lists 9 T cell receptor beta chains sequenced from one sample in a study of cytomegalovirus exposure and HLA in healthy donors. Sequencing used immunoSEQ multiplex PCR; TCRdb keeps in-frame clones, though not all of them. Among about 120,000 clones, roughly 95% were seen once, and the ten largest hold 1.5% to 2%. Sequencing used PBMCs. Receptor source: a man between 18 and 29 years old in good health and CMV-seronegative.

The chain combines TRBV16 with TRBJ1-2; D possibly corresponds to TRBD1 (5 bases). V was shortened by 5 bases and J by 5 bases, with 15 bases between the two germline ends. Germline CDR1 KGHSY, CDR2 FQNENV. This CDR3 spans 14 amino acids. CDR3 coding DNA: TGTGCCAGCAGCTTAGAACGGACATCGTATGGCTACACCTTC. This sequence encodes CASSLERTSYGYTF.

This rearrangement joins TRBV2 to TRBJ2-5; 10 nucleotides line up with TRBD1. After removal of 4 bases from V and 2 bases from J, the junction contained 16 bases not matched to a gene. CDR1 is SNHLY, CDR2 FYNNEI, per germline. The CDR3 is 19 residues long. CDR3: CASSGTDRGRAGGQETQYF. The CDR3 nucleotides read TGTGCCAGCAGTGGGACCGACAGGGGGCGTGCGGGGGGACAAGAGACCCAGTACTTC.

This chain joins TRBV2 and TRBJ1-1, with 11 bases fitting TRBD1. Per the germline V gene, CDR1 is SNHLY and CDR2 is FYNNEI. Unmatched junction bases numbered 4, after V lost 6 bases and J lost 1 base. This CDR3 region has 15 residues. The CDR3 protein is CASSGQGAGNTEAFF. The CDR3 coding sequence is TGTGCCAGCAGCGGACAGGGGGCAGGGAACACTGAAGCTTTCTTT.

The rearrangement joins TRBV7-9 to TRBJ2-5, with D possibly TRBD2 on 6 matching bases. The CDR3 totals 15 residues. Germline assignment: CDR1 SEHNR and CDR2 FQNEAQ (reference sequence). Trimming left V 4 bases short and J 6 bases short, with 18 bases between. CDR3 DNA: TGTGCCAGCAGCTCGGACCTCGGGACTCAGAAGACCCAGTACTTC. Translation gives CASSSDLGTQKTQYF.

This clone has only a few counts. This chain joins TRBV20-1 and TRBJ1-2; no clear D gene. V lost 3 bases, J lost 7 bases, and 9 bases lay in between. The CDR3 totals 11 residues. From germline, CDR1 is DFQATT and CDR2 SNEGSKA (reference sequence). The CDR3 loop is CSASPGVGYTF. CDR3 coding DNA: TGCAGTGCTAGTCCCGGGGTTGGCTACACCTTC.

The chain carries TRBV10-2 and TRBJ2-3; 15 bases align to TRBD2. The CDR3 is made up of 17 amino acids. After removal of 2 bases from V and 5 bases from J, the junction contained 5 bases not matched to a gene. Germline CDR1 is WSHSY and CDR2 is SAAADI. Here the CDR3 reads CASSERTSGRAGDTQYF. The CDR3 nucleotides read TGCGCCAGCAGTGAGAGGACTAGCGGGAGGGCCGGAGATACGCAGTATTTT.

This chain joins TRBV14 and TRBJ1-2, with D unresolved. CDR1 SGHDN and CDR2 FVKESK come from the germline V gene. The CDR3 consists of 14 residues. V lost 0 bases to trimming and J lost 4 bases, with 9 bases between them. CDR3 amino acids: CASSQEGVPYGYTF. CDR3 nucleotide sequence: TGTGCCAGCAGCCAAGAAGGAGTCCCCTATGGCTACACCTTC.

This CDR3 is CASSARQGVGNEQFF. CDR3 nucleotide sequence: TGTGCCAGCAGTGCACGACAGGGGGTAGGCAATGAGCAGTTCTTC. This chain uses TRBV28 with TRBJ2-1; 9 bases fit TRBD1. The length of the CDR3 is 15 residues. Germline V gene lookup returns CDR1 MDHEN and CDR2 SYDVKM. V gave up 5 bases and J gave up 6 bases; unmatched junction bases: 8.

The V call is TRBV4-1, the J call TRBJ2-1, with 10 bases lining up with TRBD2. The CDR3 totals 14 residues. The germline CDR1 and CDR2 sequences are MGHRA and YSYEKL. Trimming cost V 6 bases and J 14 bases; bases outside gene matches: 13. CDR3 residues: CASSPIAGGRKKFF. The CDR3, as DNA: TGCGCCAGCAGTCCTATAGCGGGAGGTCGGAAGAAGTTCTTC.